This entry lists 27 T cell receptor beta chains sequenced from one sample in a study of identical twins. One entry per CDR3 protein, called by TCRdb with MiXCR from the 5' RACE reads. Of roughly 750,000 distinct CDR3 sequences listed, around 20% were seen once; the top ten hold approximately 4.3%. The sample was also reused in another study, on T cells expressing NK-cell markers.

Sequencing was carried out using PBMCs. These receptors were obtained from a woman younger than 30 in good health.

The sample holds a few counts of this clonotype. This chain uses TRBV12-3 or TRBV12-4 with TRBJ1-4, with a weak D call TRBD1 (5 bases). The CDR3 runs to 15 residues. The V end was cut by 6 bases, the J end by 2 bases, with 13 bases between. Here the CDR3 DNA reads TGTGCCAGCAGCCCCGCAGGGTCCACTAATGAAAAACTGTTTTTT. Encoded protein: CASSPAGSTNEKLFF.

This clonotype has more than one count but fewer than ten. The gene calls are TRBV12-3 or TRBV12-4 and TRBJ2-5; D gene unclear. Trimming took off 5 bases at V and 4 bases at J, with 11 bases between the two ends. The CDR3 length is 13 residues. In nucleotides, the CDR3 is TGTGCCAGCAGTCCCCAGCGATCAGAGACCCAGTACTTC. Translated: CASSPQRSETQYF.

This clonotype turned up a few times. V and J are TRBV6-2 or TRBV6-3 and TRBJ2-7; no reliable D call. V lost 4 bases and J lost 3, with 7 bases in between. CDR1 and CDR2 (germline): MNHEY, SVGEGT. The CDR3 spans 12 residues. CDR3 nucleotide sequence: TGTGCCAGCAGTTCACGCAACTACGAGCAGTACTTC. It encodes CASSSRNYEQYF.

The chain joins TRBV19 to TRBJ2-4; unclear D gene. The CDR3 has 11 residues. Germline CDR1 reads LNHDA; CDR2 reads SQIVND (reference sequence). V lost 3 bases, J lost 9 bases, and 6 bases lay in between. The CDR3 here is CASSMPGIQYF. The CDR3 coding sequence is TGTGCCAGTAGTATGCCGGGCATTCAGTACTTC.

This rearrangement joins TRBV18 to TRBJ1-6; D is perhaps TRBD1 (6 bases). The CDR3 is 16 residues long. Trimming cost V 8 bases and J 2 bases, with 16 bases left between them. Germline V gene data show CDR1 as KGHSH and CDR2 as LQKENI. The CDR3 protein is CASAQTEGAYNSPLHF. DNA of the CDR3: TGTGCCAGCGCCCAGACGGAGGGGGCCTATAATTCACCCCTCCACTTT. Using reference TRBV18 and TRBJ1-6 for the parts outside the CDR3, the full variable domain is NAGVMQNPRHLVRRRGQEARLRCSPMKGHSHVYWYRQLPEEGLKFMVYLQKENIIDESGMPKERFSAEFPKEGPSILRIQQVVRGDSAAYFCASAQTEGAYNSPLHFGNGTRLTVT.

The rearrangement links TRBV18 to TRBJ2-7, with D unresolved. This CDR3 contains 15 residues. Germline CDR1 is KGHSH and CDR2 is LQKENI. Trimming stripped 0 bases from V and 9 bases from J, with 18 bases between. CDR3 DNA sequence: TGTGCCAGCTCACCACCGGGCCGGCTTCCGGCACCGCAGTACTTC. As protein: CASSPPGRLPAPQYF.

Only a few counts were recorded for this clonotype. The rearrangement uses TRBV5-1 and TRBJ2-7, with D possibly called TRBD1 or TRBD2 (5 bases each). CDR3 size: 13 residues. Trimming took off 3 bases at V and 6 bases at J, with 13 bases between the two ends. Germline V lookup: CDR1 SGHRS, CDR2 YFSETQ. The CDR3 DNA is TGCGCCAGCAGCTCAGAGGGGTTTGCCGAGCAGTACTTC. It codes for CASSSEGFAEQYF.

This clonotype was seen more than once but under ten times. The chain combines TRBV12-3 or TRBV12-4 with TRBJ1-5, with D hard to call. This CDR3 comprises 15 residues. The ends were cut back, 4 bases at V and 0 bases at J, with 10 bases in the middle. CDR3 bases: TGTGCCAGCAGTTACTCACGCCTTAGCAATCAGCCCCAGCATTTT. This codes for CASSYSRLSNQPQHF.

In this sample, this clonotype turned up a few times. The chain combines TRBV2 with TRBJ2-3; D uncertain. V lost 5 bases and J lost 7, with 10 bases in between. Germline loops: CDR1 SNHLY, CDR2 FYNNEI. This CDR3 comprises 12 residues. The CDR3 here is CASSPTFYTQYF. The CDR3 region has the DNA TGTGCCAGCAGTCCGACATTCTATACGCAGTATTTT.

This clonotype was seen at least ten times. V and J are TRBV5-5 and TRBJ2-1; no firm D call. Germline values: CDR1 SGHKS, CDR2 YYEKEE (reference sequence). The V end lost 0 bases, the J end lost 10 bases, and 11 bases lay between the germline ends. The CDR3 runs to 13 residues. CDR3 protein: CASSLVRVREQFF. As DNA, the CDR3 is TGTGCCAGCAGCTTGGTCCGAGTCCGCGAGCAGTTCTTC.

This chain connects TRBV5-1 to TRBJ2-1, with 11 bases matching TRBD2. CDR1 and CDR2 (germline): SGHRS, YFSETQ. V shed 2 bases, J shed 7 bases, and the junction held 8 bases outside the gene matches. The CDR3 has 16 residues. The CDR3 coding sequence is TGCGCCAGCAGCTTTCTGACTAGCGGGGCGGGAAATGAGCAGTTCTTC. Translated, it gives CASSFLTSGAGNEQFF.

The table lists this clonotype with a few counts. The chain links TRBV5-1 to TRBJ1-5; no definite D call. CDR3 size: 14 residues. V shed 3 bases and J shed 3 bases, with 10 bases lying between them. Germline lookup yields CDR1 SGHRS and CDR2 YFSETQ. In nucleotides, the CDR3 is TGCGCCAGCAGCTACGACGGGGACAATCAGCCCCAGCATTTT. Its translation: CASSYDGDNQPQHF.

The chain is built from TRBV2 and TRBJ2-6; 7 nucleotides line up with TRBD1. This CDR3 is built from 16 residues. V dropped 7 bases and J dropped 3; count of bases not matched to a gene: 9. Per the germline V gene, CDR1 is SNHLY and CDR2 is FYNNEI. Here the CDR3 reads CASTETGSVGANVLTF. The CDR3 nucleotides read TGTGCCAGCACAGAGACAGGGAGCGTTGGGGCCAACGTCCTGACTTTC.

This clonotype was seen more than once but under ten times. The chain is built from TRBV7-6 and TRBJ2-7; tentatively, D is TRBD2 (5 bases). CDR1 and CDR2 from the germline V gene are SGHVS and FNYEAQ. Trimming took 5 bases from V and 6 from J, leaving 11 bases between them. This CDR3 is 12 amino acids long. The CDR3 spells CASSQMGSEQYF. As DNA, the CDR3 is TGTGCCAGCAGCCAAATGGGGAGCGAGCAGTACTTC.

This chain uses TRBV15 with TRBJ2-3; D uncertain. Looked up from germline, CDR1 is LNHNV and CDR2 is YYDKDF (reference sequence). The CDR3 runs to 14 residues. Between the trimmed V and J ends, which lost 1 base and 8 bases, there was a span of 13 bases. The CDR3 sequence is CATSRGARHGTQYF. The CDR3, as DNA: TGTGCCACCAGCAGAGGGGCCCGGCACGGTACGCAGTATTTT.

This sequence joins TRBV29-1 and TRBJ2-2; no reliable D call. V lost 3 bases, J lost 2 bases, and 13 bases lay in between. The germline CDR1 and CDR2 sequences are SQVTM and ANQGSEA. CDR3 length: 15 amino acids. The CDR3 spells CSVEVRRINTGELFF. CDR3 coding DNA: TGCAGCGTTGAGGTCCGCCGAATAAACACCGGGGAGCTGTTTTTT.

This clonotype showed up just a few times. This rearrangement joins TRBV10-2 to TRBJ1-2; possibly TRBD1 for D (6 bases). Trimming took off 7 bases at V and 2 bases at J, with 8 bases between the two ends. The V gene's germline CDR1 is WSHSY and CDR2 SAAADI. This CDR3 comprises 12 residues. CDR3 protein: CASNTGNYGYTF. The CDR3 nucleotides are TGCGCCAGCAATACAGGGAACTATGGCTACACCTTC.

This chain connects TRBV4-3 to TRBJ2-1, with 10 nucleotides matching TRBD1. Germline CDR1 reads LGHNA; CDR2 reads YSLEER. CDR3 length equals 19 residues. Trimming cost V 3 bases and J 5 bases; bases outside gene matches: 16. CDR3 sequence: CASSQGTGVSWPVNNEQFF. Written as DNA, the CDR3 is TGCGCCAGCAGCCAGGGGACAGGGGTCTCGTGGCCCGTCAACAATGAGCAGTTCTTC.

This clonotype was seen a handful of times. This chain connects TRBV12-3 or TRBV12-4 to TRBJ1-1; D is undetermined. The CDR3 loop spans 11 amino acids. V lost 8 bases and J lost 9, with 13 bases in between. The DNA for the CDR3 is TGTGCCAGCGGGTTCGTAATGAAAGCTTTCTTT. Translation: CASGFVMKAFF.

A few counts support this clonotype. The rearrangement joins TRBV16 to TRBJ1-1, with D maybe TRBD1 (6 bases). CDR1 and CDR2 from the germline V gene are KGHSY and FQNENV. This CDR3 region has 13 residues. Between the trimmed V and J ends, which lost 9 bases and 2 bases, there was a span of 13 bases. The CDR3 spells CASQGRRNTEAFF. CDR3 nucleotides: TGTGCCAGTCAGGGGAGGAGAAACACTGAAGCTTTCTTT.

The V and J genes are TRBV6-1 and TRBJ1-1, with D hard to call. Germline lookup yields CDR1 MNHNS and CDR2 SASEGT. V was shortened by 8 bases and J by 5 bases, with 15 bases between the two germline ends. This CDR3 has 13 residues. The CDR3 nucleotides are TGTGCCAGCTCCCGAGAGGTCGGGACTGAAGCTTTCTTT. This encodes CASSREVGTEAFF.

This clonotype was counted between two and nine times. The J gene is TRBJ2-7, the V gene TRBV9; D is unresolved. The germline V gene has CDR1 SGDLS and CDR2 YYNGEE. V was cut by 0 bases and J by 2 bases, with 9 bases left in between. The CDR3 has 14 residues. CDR3 protein: CASSVDSVAYEQYF. The CDR3, as DNA: TGTGCCAGCAGCGTAGACTCGGTAGCCTACGAGCAGTACTTC.

This clonotype has just a few counts. The V gene is TRBV12-3 or TRBV12-4, the J gene TRBJ1-2, with a possible D match to TRBD1 (6 bases). CDR3 length: 13 residues. Trimming pared 6 bases from V and 9 bases from J, leaving 17 bases between. CDR3 in amino acids: CASSRGAVRSYTF. In nucleotides, the CDR3 is TGTGCCAGCAGCAGGGGAGCGGTCCGGAGCTACACCTTC.

This clonotype was counted a few times. This chain links TRBV10-3 with TRBJ2-3; possibly TRBD2 for D (6 bases). CDR1 and CDR2 from the germline V gene are ENHRY and SYGVKD. CDR3 length: 13 residues. V dropped 5 bases and J dropped 6 bases, with 12 bases sitting between them. The chain's CDR3 is CAISPGLSDTQYF. The CDR3 DNA follows: TGTGCCATCAGTCCCGGACTATCCGATACGCAGTATTTT.

V usage is TRBV20-1 and J usage is TRBJ2-2; TRBD2 might be the D (6 bases). The CDR3 is 16 residues long. Germline CDR1 DFQATT, CDR2 SNEGSKA (reference sequence). The CDR3, as DNA: TGCAGGGCCCCTTGGGAGCGGGCCCCCAACACCGGGGAGCTGTTTTTT. This encodes CRAPWERAPNTGELFF.

This clonotype was found a few times. This sequence joins TRBV27 and TRBJ1-1; D is unclear. Germline CDR1 is MNHEY and CDR2 is SMNVEV (reference sequence). This CDR3 is 15 amino acids long. Between the trimmed V and J ends, which lost 7 bases and 0 bases, there was a span of 15 bases. This CDR3 is CASTRTVSMNTEAFF. CDR3 in DNA: TGTGCCAGCACAAGGACGGTCTCTATGAACACTGAAGCTTTCTTT.

This clonotype was counted between two and nine times. The chain couples TRBV29-1 to TRBJ1-2; maybe TRBD1 (6 bases). The V end was cut by 7 bases, the J end by 2 bases, with 11 bases between. Germline-derived CDR1 and CDR2 are SQVTM and ANQGSEA. The CDR3 has 12 residues. CDR3 nucleotide sequence: TGCAGCGCTCACGGACAGAACTATGGCTACACCTTC. It yields the protein CSAHGQNYGYTF.